This T cell receptor (beta chain) came from a study of T cell changes during pregnancy in multiple sclerosis. Libraries were prepared by immunoSEQ multiplex PCR; TCRdb keeps only in-frame clonotypes and omits some of them. This sample has 45,000 to 60,000 clones, with 85% to 95% found just once. CDR1 is SGHVS, CDR2 FQNEAQ, per germline. V was pared by 2 bases and J by 0 bases, with 2 bases of the junction left unmatched. The CDR3 length is 15 residues. Sequenced material: CD4+ T cells from peripheral blood mononuclear cells, taken in the third trimester of pregnancy. This clonotype was sampled from a female donor with multiple sclerosis, enrolled in a pregnancy study. This chain uses TRBV7-8 with TRBJ2-3, with 7 bases fitting TRBD2. The CDR3 here is CASSLPGRSTDTQYF. The CDR3 region has the DNA TGTGCCAGCAGCTTACCCGGGAGGAGCACAGATACGCAGTATTTT.